The 14 T cell receptor beta chains reported below all come from one sample, sequenced in a study of blood T cell repertoires in COVID-19 (dated by TCRdb to between 2020 and 2021). The library was built by means of the immunoSEQ multiplex PCR assay. TCRdb provides this immuneACCESS table in a form limited to in-frame rearrangements. Some clones are lacking; in checked studies, under half of them reflect an unresolved V gene, and why the rest are absent is not known. This sample has approximately 260,000 clones in its table, and about 86% of those were observed once. The top ten constitute under 4.5% of the sample. Sequencing used PBMCs or T cells enriched from blood (not recorded which). These TCRs come from a man in his thirties or forties with acute COVID-19.

The chain is built from TRBV3-1 (or the pseudogene TRBV3-2) and TRBJ2-1, with D perhaps matching TRBD2 (5 bases). Germline V gene data show CDR1 as LGHDT and CDR2 as YNNKEL (reference sequence). Trimming cost V 1 base and J 9 bases, with 13 bases left between them. This CDR3 is 14 amino acids long. This CDR3 is CASSQVGGPGEQFF. The CDR3 DNA reads as TGTGCCAGCAGCCAAGTAGGCGGGCCGGGTGAGCAGTTCTTC.

Only one count was recorded for this clone. This chain uses TRBV7-9 with TRBJ1-4; 8 bases agree with TRBD1. The V and J ends lost 3 bases and 7 bases, in that order; junction bases with no gene match: 7. Per the germline V gene, CDR1 is SEHNR and CDR2 is FQNEAQ (reference sequence). The CDR3 sequence is 15 residues long. The CDR3 sequence: CASSFPGGSSEKLFF. The CDR3 DNA sequence: TGTGCCAGCAGCTTCCCAGGGGGCTCGAGTGAAAAACTGTTTTTT. Together with reference TRBV7-9 and TRBJ1-4, the CDR3 gives the full variable domain: DTGVSQNPRHKITKRGQNVTFRCDPISEHNRLYWYRQTLGQGPEFLTYFQNEAQLEKSRLLSDRFSAERPKGSFSTLEIQRTEQGDSAMYLCASSFPGGSSEKLFFGSGTQLSVL.

J is TRBJ2-1 and V is TRBV2; D is unclear. There are 15 residues in the CDR3. The germline V gene has CDR1 SNHLY and CDR2 FYNNEI. The V end lost 8 bases, the J end lost 0 bases, and 14 bases lay between the germline ends. The CDR3 DNA is TGTGCCAGCCACGAGACTGTCCACTCCTACAATGAGCAGTTCTTC. This gives the protein CASHETVHSYNEQFF.

The V and J genes are TRBV7-9 and TRBJ2-1, with D perhaps matching TRBD1 (6 bases). Trimming pared 5 bases from V and 8 bases from J, leaving 13 bases between. The CDR3 has 13 residues. CDR1 SEHNR and CDR2 FQNEAQ come from the germline V gene (reference sequence). The CDR3 loop reads CASSGGPSDEQFF. The CDR3 DNA is TGTGCCAGCAGCGGGGGCCCGAGCGATGAGCAGTTCTTC.

The rearrangement links TRBV7-2 to TRBJ2-1; possibly TRBD1 for D (5 bases). Germline V gene data show CDR1 as SGHTA and CDR2 as FQGNSA. Between the trimmed V and J ends, which lost 0 bases and 5 bases, there was a span of 8 bases. This CDR3 is built from 14 residues. For the CDR3, the DNA is TGTGCCAGCAGCTTAGCACAGGCCGACAATGAGCAGTTCTTC. It encodes CASSLAQADNEQFF. The variable domain in full, completed from reference TRBV7-2 and TRBJ2-1, reads GAGVSQSPSNKVTEKGKDVELRCDPISGHTALYWYRQSLGQGLEFLIYFQGNSAPDKSGLPSDRFSAERTGGSVSTLTIQRTQQEDSAVYLCASSLAQADNEQFFGPGTRLTVL.

The CDR3 DNA follows: TGTGCCACCAGCAGAGCGGGGGGGCCCACAGATACGCAGTATTTT. This gives the protein CATSRAGGPTDTQYF. The V and J genes are TRBV15 and TRBJ2-3; TRBD2 aligns across 8 bases. With 1 base clipped from V and 2 bases from J, the junction kept 2 bases outside the gene matches. Germline lookup yields CDR1 LNHNV and CDR2 YYDKDF (reference sequence). CDR3 length equals 15 residues.

The chain employs TRBV28 and TRBJ1-2; maybe TRBD1 (5 bases). V lost 4 bases, J lost 3 bases, and 12 bases lay in between. Per the germline V gene, CDR1 is MDHEN and CDR2 is SYDVKM. This CDR3 region has 14 residues. The CDR3 region has the DNA TGTGCCAGCAGTTCCGACGTCAGGGACTATGGCTACACCTTC. Protein sequence: CASSSDVRDYGYTF.

This rearrangement joins TRBV6-1 to TRBJ2-1, with 7 bases that match TRBD1. After removal of 1 base from V and 1 base from J, the junction contained 7 bases not matched to a gene. Germline loops: CDR1 MNHNS, CDR2 SASEGT. The CDR3 is made up of 17 amino acids. The CDR3 region has the DNA TGTGCCAGCAGTGAAGGGTTCATGGGACAGTCCTACAATGAGCAGTTCTTC. Translated, it gives CASSEGFMGQSYNEQFF.

CDR3 nucleotide sequence: TGTGCCAGCAGTTCTGTGGGACAGATGAACACTGAAGCTTTCTTT. Encoded protein: CASSSVGQMNTEAFF. The chain joins TRBV28 to TRBJ1-1; 7 positions agree with TRBD1. CDR1 and CDR2 (germline): MDHEN, SYDVKM. This CDR3 spans 15 amino acids. J gave up 0 bases and V 4 bases, and 5 bases lay outside the gene matches.

The gene calls are TRBV28 and TRBJ1-1; no clear D. The CDR3 sequence is 15 residues long. The V end was cut by 2 bases, the J end by 0 bases, with 10 bases between. In germline, CDR1 is MDHEN, CDR2 SYDVKM. This CDR3 reads CASSLVDNLNTEAFF. CDR3 nucleotides: TGTGCCAGCAGTTTAGTCGACAACCTGAACACTGAAGCTTTCTTT.

V gene TRBV29-1 combines with J gene TRBJ1-4; no clear D gene. CDR3 length equals 11 residues. Deletions cut 2 bases from V and 7 bases from J, with 5 bases between. Germline-derived CDR1 and CDR2 are SQVTM and ANQGSEA. The CDR3 loop reads CSVEISEKLFF. CDR3 DNA: TGCAGCGTTGAAATATCTGAAAAACTGTTTTTT.

This clone was recorded a few times. The V call is TRBV5-1, the J call TRBJ1-5; unclear D gene. The V gene's germline CDR1 is SGHRS and CDR2 YFSETQ. CDR3 length: 15 residues. V gave up 0 bases and J gave up 4 bases, with 11 bases separating them. CDR3 residues: CASSLDFAANQPQHF. Here the CDR3 DNA reads TGCGCCAGCAGCTTGGACTTCGCGGCGAATCAGCCCCAGCATTTT.

As for this clone: Mismatch with germline at one junction end may stem from a read error. The rearrangement links TRBV5-1 to TRBJ2-5; 7 bases map to TRBD1. This CDR3 is 14 amino acids long. Germline CDR1 is SGHRS and CDR2 is YFSETQ. CDR3 nucleotide sequence: TGTGCCAGCAGCGAGGGGACAGCCAAAGAGACCCAGTACTTC. Translation gives CASSEGTAKETQYF.

A single count supports this clone. The chain joins TRBV7-2 to TRBJ2-1; 7 bases line up with TRBD2. CDR3 size: 11 residues. V lost 5 bases to trimming and J lost 12 bases; unmatched junction nucleotides: 4. The germline CDR1 and CDR2 sequences are SGHTA and FQGNSA. Written as DNA, the CDR3 is TGTGCCAGCAGCCCTTCGGGGGGGCAGTTCTTC. Amino acid sequence: CASSPSGGQFF.